This passage covers 16 T cell receptor beta chains from one sample sequenced in a study of blood T cell repertoires in COVID-19. The assay was immunoSEQ multiplex PCR, and TCRdb's table has in-frame clones only and misses some. The profile shows about 180,000 clones, approximately 80% of them singletons. The sequencing input was PBMCs or T cells enriched from blood (not recorded which). The receptors were sampled from a man in his fifties who had recovered from COVID-19.

The rearrangement links TRBV30 to TRBJ2-7; 7 bases are shared with TRBD1. V shed 3 bases, J shed 2 bases, and the junction held 4 bases outside the gene matches. The CDR3 loop spans 13 amino acids. Looked up from germline, CDR1 is GTSNPN and CDR2 is SVGIG (reference sequence). The CDR3 DNA follows: TGTGCCTGGAGACAGGGGCCCGCCTACGAGCAGTACTTC. It yields the protein CAWRQGPAYEQYF.

The V and J genes are TRBV5-1 and TRBJ1-2, with D hard to call. In germline, CDR1 is SGHRS, CDR2 YFSETQ. This CDR3 comprises 15 residues. V was cut by 0 bases and J by 2 bases, with 11 bases left in between. The CDR3 nucleotides read TGCGCCAGCAGCTTGGCCACGGGTTCCAACTATGGCTACACCTTC. It is translated as CASSLATGSNYGYTF.

The rearrangement uses TRBV10-3 and TRBJ1-1, with TRBD1 matching over 8 bases. J was trimmed by 1 base and V by 2 bases; bases with no gene match: 6. The CDR3 runs to 16 residues. Germline V gene data show CDR1 as ENHRY and CDR2 as SYGVKD. DNA of the CDR3: TGTGCCATCAGTGAGGTCCCAGGGGGCCAGAACACTGAAGCTTTCTTT. Protein product: CAISEVPGGQNTEAFF.

The chain joins TRBV6-5 to TRBJ1-6; D not certain. This CDR3 spans 13 amino acids. Germline CDR1 reads MNHEY; CDR2 reads SVGAGI. The V gene lost 6 bases and the J gene lost 7 bases, with 10 bases spanning the gap. The chain's CDR3 is CASRTFLNSPLHF. DNA for the CDR3: TGTGCCAGCAGGACATTTCTCAATTCACCCCTCCACTTT.

CDR3 nucleotide sequence: TGTGCCAGCAGTTACTCCCCTAGACTCACTAACACTGAAGCTTTCTTT. It yields the protein CASSYSPRLTNTEAFF. The chain has TRBV6-5 and TRBJ1-1; D is ambiguous. Trimming removed 0 bases from V and 2 bases from J, with 13 bases in between. The CDR3 runs 16 residues. From germline, CDR1 is MNHEY and CDR2 SVGAGI.

The chain has TRBV7-9 and TRBJ1-2; perhaps TRBD1 as D (5 bases). Per the germline V gene, CDR1 is SEHNR and CDR2 is FQNEAQ (reference sequence). CDR3 length: 13 residues. The V end was cut by 5 bases, the J end by 2 bases, with 9 bases between. The CDR3 bases are TGTGCCAGCAGCCCCCGACAGAACTATGGCTACACCTTC. The encoded protein is CASSPRQNYGYTF.

The chain carries TRBV7-8 and TRBJ2-7, with 7 bases aligning to TRBD1. The CDR3 sequence is 12 residues long. V shed 5 bases, J shed 6 bases, and the junction held 4 bases outside the gene matches. Germline V gene sequence: CDR1 SGHVS, CDR2 FQNEAQ. The CDR3 is CASSKGAAEQYF. CDR3 nucleotide sequence: TGTGCCAGCAGCAAGGGGGCGGCCGAGCAGTACTTC.

This clone was picked up a small number of times. This chain connects TRBV5-6 to TRBJ1-3; maybe TRBD1 (6 bases). Between the trimmed V and J ends, which lost 4 bases and 3 bases, there was a span of 14 bases. The CDR3 runs 15 residues. Germline lookup yields CDR1 SGHDT and CDR2 YYEEEE. The CDR3: CASSRPGTYGNTIYF. The CDR3 nucleotides are TGTGCCAGCAGCCGTCCCGGGACATATGGAAACACCATATATTTT.

This chain's CDR3 is CASRLSGGNTGELFF. The DNA for the CDR3 is TGTGCCAGCAGACTTAGCGGGGGAAACACCGGGGAGCTGTTTTTT. The chain uses TRBV27 and TRBJ2-2; 9 bases are a match to TRBD2. Looked up from germline, CDR1 is MNHEY and CDR2 is SMNVEV (reference sequence). J lost 2 bases, V lost 6 bases, and 4 bases had no gene match. The length of the CDR3 is 15 residues.

The rearrangement links TRBV28 to TRBJ1-2; possible D gene TRBD1, 5 bases. V gave up 3 bases and J gave up 7 bases, with 18 bases separating them. There are 15 residues in the CDR3. Germline V gene lookup returns CDR1 MDHEN and CDR2 SYDVKM. The CDR3, as DNA: TGTGCCAGCAGTTTCTATGGTACCGGCAGGGTTGGCTACACCTTC. Amino acid sequence: CASSFYGTGRVGYTF.

The chain joins TRBV5-4 to TRBJ2-7; 10 bases are a match to TRBD2. After removal of 5 bases from V and 2 bases from J, the junction contained 4 bases not matched to a gene. The CDR3 totals 14 residues. The germline gives CDR1 SGHNT, CDR2 YYREEE (reference sequence). CDR3 sequence: CASSIAGGPYEQYF. The CDR3 DNA is TGTGCCAGCAGTATAGCGGGGGGACCCTACGAGCAGTACTTC.

The chain recombines TRBV5-1 with TRBJ1-2; D call uncertain. The V and J ends lost 0 bases and 4 bases respectively, with 7 bases between them. The CDR3 has 13 residues. Germline V CDR1 and CDR2: SGHRS, YFSETQ. The CDR3, as DNA: TGCGCCAGCAGCTTGGACATTCCCTATGGCTACACCTTC. It codes for CASSLDIPYGYTF.

V is TRBV5-4 and J is TRBJ2-2; a possible D gene is TRBD1 (6 bases). Germline lookup yields CDR1 SGHNT and CDR2 YYREEE (reference sequence). The CDR3 consists of 15 residues. Between the trimmed V and J ends, which lost 1 base and 4 bases, there was a span of 11 bases. The CDR3 DNA follows: TGTGCCAGCAGCTTGCGTCAGGGGACCACCGGGGAGCTGTTTTTT. Protein sequence: CASSLRQGTTGELFF.

J is TRBJ2-6 and V is TRBV3-1 (or the pseudogene TRBV3-2); D might be TRBD2 (5 bases). Trimming took 0 bases from V and 0 from J, leaving 9 bases between them. From germline, CDR1 is LGHDT and CDR2 YNNKEL (reference sequence). This CDR3 is 17 amino acids long. The CDR3 region has the DNA TGTGCCAGCAGCCAAGATCGGGGTGTCTCTGGGGCCAACGTCCTGACTTTC. This sequence encodes CASSQDRGVSGANVLTF.

This clone was observed at least ten times. The chain uses TRBV20-1 and TRBJ2-7, with 9 nucleotides matching TRBD1. This CDR3 is built from 11 residues. Germline assignment: CDR1 DFQATT and CDR2 SNEGSKA (reference sequence). CDR3 in DNA: TGCAGCCTACAGGGGGCTTACGAGCAGTACTTC. Translation gives CSLQGAYEQYF.

In its sample, this clone was seen many times. V and J are TRBV5-1 and TRBJ1-3; unclear D gene. The CDR3 has 16 residues. Germline assignment: CDR1 SGHRS and CDR2 YFSETQ. V was pared by 3 bases and J by 1 base, with 14 bases between. Here the CDR3 DNA reads TGCGCCAGCAGCTCCGCTTCGAGTTCTTCTGGAAACACCATATATTTT. Protein product: CASSSASSSSGNTIYF.